The TCR beta chain under discussion was sequenced for a study of T cell repertoires in cytomegalovirus infection. About the research overall: Public TCR beta signatures indicated both CMV infection and matching HLA type.

TCRdb used MiXCR to reprocess the reads, holding one entry per CDR3 protein. The sample consists of more than 400,000 distinct CDR3 sequences, about 25% of them appearing once. To note about this clonotype: The antigen is not known.

The CDR3 length is 17 residues. The V gene's germline CDR1 is SNHLY and CDR2 FYNNEI. With V trimmed by 8 bases and J by 2 bases, 13 bases remained unmatched. Broader study findings: HLA-C-restricted, CMV-specific TCR beta clonotypes were dominant ex vivo. CMV carriers with the relevant HLA were identified by cumulative public TCR beta family frequency.

The sequenced sample was PBMCs. This chain links TRBV2 with TRBJ2-5, with 11 bases lining up with TRBD2. This TCR was sampled from a human donor in good health (CMV status not recorded). Some clones in this sample may be carry-over from other donors' samples. This CDR3 reads CASSSTSGISAQETQYF. The CDR3 bases are TGTGCCAGCTCGTCGACTAGCGGGATTAGTGCTCAAGAGACCCAGTACTTC.